Given below is one T cell receptor beta chain in context. The antigen is not known. The CDR3 has 14 residues. The ends were cut back, 3 bases at V and 5 bases at J, with 13 bases in the middle. CDR1 is LNHDA, CDR2 SQIVND, per germline (reference sequence). This sample is part of a study of OX40 agonist ivuxolimab in advanced cancers. Turning to the study itself: Partial responses were achieved by three patients: one hepatocellular carcinoma, two cutaneous melanoma.

Sequencing used immunoSEQ multiplex PCR; TCRdb keeps in-frame clones, though not all of them. There are 70,000 to 85,000 clones in the sample; 94% occur only once, and 11% lies in the top ten. Overall study results and limits: CD8+ T cells (on average) carried more expanded clones than CD4+ T cells.

If patients had autoimmune disease history or systemic immunosuppression, they were excluded. This sequence originates from an adult with an advanced solid tumor such as melanoma, head and neck, liver or kidney cancer. J is TRBJ1-2 and V is TRBV19; perhaps TRBD1 as D (6 bases). The sequenced sample was CD4+ or CD8+ T cells sorted from blood, obtained in a trial of the OX40 agonist ivuxolimab. CDR3 sequence: CASSIWGAPYGYTF. CDR3 DNA: TGTGCCAGTAGTATTTGGGGGGCGCCTTATGGCTACACCTTC.